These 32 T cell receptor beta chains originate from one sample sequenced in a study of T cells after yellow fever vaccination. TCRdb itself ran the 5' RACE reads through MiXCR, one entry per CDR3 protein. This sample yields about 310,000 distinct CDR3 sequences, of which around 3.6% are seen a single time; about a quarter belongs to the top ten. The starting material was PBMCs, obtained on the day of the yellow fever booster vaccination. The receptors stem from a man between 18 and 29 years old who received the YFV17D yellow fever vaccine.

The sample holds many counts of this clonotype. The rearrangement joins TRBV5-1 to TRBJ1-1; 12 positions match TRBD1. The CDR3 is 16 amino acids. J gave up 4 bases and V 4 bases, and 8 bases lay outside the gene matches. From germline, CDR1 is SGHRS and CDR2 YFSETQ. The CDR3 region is CASSRGTGGVSTEAFF. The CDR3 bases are TGCGCCAGCAGCCGCGGGACAGGGGGCGTCAGCACTGAAGCTTTCTTT.

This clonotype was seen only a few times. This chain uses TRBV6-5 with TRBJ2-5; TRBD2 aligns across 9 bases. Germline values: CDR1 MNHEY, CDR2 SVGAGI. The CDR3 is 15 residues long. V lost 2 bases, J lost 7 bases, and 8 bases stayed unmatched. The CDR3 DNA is TGTGCCAGCAGTTACGGCGGGGGGGCCGCGATGACCCAGTACTTC. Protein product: CASSYGGGAAMTQYF.

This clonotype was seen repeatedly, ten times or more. Here the CDR3 reads CASSPVHSRTTDTQYF. The CDR3 bases are TGTGCCAGCTCACCCGTACACAGCCGAACCACAGATACGCAGTATTTT. This chain links TRBV18 with TRBJ2-3, with D unclear. Germline CDR1 KGHSH, CDR2 LQKENI. The CDR3 runs 16 residues. The V end was cut by 3 bases, the J end by 2 bases, with 15 bases between.

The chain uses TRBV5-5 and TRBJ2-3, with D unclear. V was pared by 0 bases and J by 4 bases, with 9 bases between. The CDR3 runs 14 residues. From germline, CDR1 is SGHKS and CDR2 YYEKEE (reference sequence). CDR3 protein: CASSLEWVPDTQYF. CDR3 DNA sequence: TGTGCCAGCAGCTTGGAGTGGGTCCCAGATACGCAGTATTTT.

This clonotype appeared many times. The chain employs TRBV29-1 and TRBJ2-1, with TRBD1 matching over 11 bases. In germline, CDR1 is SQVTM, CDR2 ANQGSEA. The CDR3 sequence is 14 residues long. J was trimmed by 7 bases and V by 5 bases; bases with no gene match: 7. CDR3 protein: CSVTVGTGGNEQFF. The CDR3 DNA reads TGCAGCGTTACCGTTGGGACAGGGGGGAATGAGCAGTTCTTC.

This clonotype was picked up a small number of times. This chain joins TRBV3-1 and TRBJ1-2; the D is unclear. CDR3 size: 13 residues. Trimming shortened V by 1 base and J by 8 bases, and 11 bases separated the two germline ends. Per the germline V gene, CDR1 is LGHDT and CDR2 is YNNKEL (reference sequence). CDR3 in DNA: TGTGCCAGCAGCCAAGTTGGACCCCGCGGCTACACCTTC. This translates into CASSQVGPRGYTF. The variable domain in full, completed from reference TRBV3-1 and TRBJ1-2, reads DTAVSQTPKYLVTQMGNDKSIKCEQNLGHDTMYWYKQDSKKFLKIMFSYNNKELIINETVPNRFSPKSPDKAHLNLHINSLELGDSAVYFCASSQVGPRGYTFGSGTRLTVV.

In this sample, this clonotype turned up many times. CDR3 region: CASSRVAGTDTQYF. CDR3 coding DNA: TGTGCCAGCAGCCGGGTAGCGGGCACAGATACGCAGTATTTT. This chain links TRBV7-2 with TRBJ2-3, with a tentative D call TRBD2 (6 bases). Trimming shortened V by 5 bases and J by 1 base, and 10 bases separated the two germline ends. The CDR3 runs 14 residues. Germline V gene lookup returns CDR1 SGHTA and CDR2 FQGNSA.

As DNA, the CDR3 is TGTGCCAGCAGTTACTCGAGGAGGGTCGTCAATCAGCCCCAGCATTTT. Protein product: CASSYSRRVVNQPQHF. The chain links TRBV6-2 or TRBV6-3 to TRBJ1-5; D is unresolved. V was pared by 0 bases and J by 3 bases, with 12 bases between. CDR1 MNHEY and CDR2 SVGEGT come from the germline V gene. This CDR3 is built from 16 residues.

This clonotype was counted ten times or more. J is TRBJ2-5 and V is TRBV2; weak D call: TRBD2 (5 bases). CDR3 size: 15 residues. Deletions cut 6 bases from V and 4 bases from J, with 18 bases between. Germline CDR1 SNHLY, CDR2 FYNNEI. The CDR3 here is CASSYNNGVSETQYF. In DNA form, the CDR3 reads TGTGCCAGCAGCTATAACAACGGGGTATCAGAGACCCAGTACTTC. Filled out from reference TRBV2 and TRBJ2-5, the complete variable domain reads EPEVTQTPSHQVTQMGQEVILRCVPISNHLYFYWYRQILGQKVEFLVSFYNNEISEKSEIFDDQFSVERPDGSNFTLKIRSTKLEDSAMYFCASSYNNGVSETQYFGPGTRLLVL.

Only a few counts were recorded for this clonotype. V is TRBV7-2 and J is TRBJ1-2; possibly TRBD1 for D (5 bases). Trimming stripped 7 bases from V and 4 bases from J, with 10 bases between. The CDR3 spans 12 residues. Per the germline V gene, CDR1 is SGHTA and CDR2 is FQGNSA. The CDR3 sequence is CASNRQSYGYTF. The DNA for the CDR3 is TGTGCCAGCAACCGACAGTCCTATGGCTACACCTTC.

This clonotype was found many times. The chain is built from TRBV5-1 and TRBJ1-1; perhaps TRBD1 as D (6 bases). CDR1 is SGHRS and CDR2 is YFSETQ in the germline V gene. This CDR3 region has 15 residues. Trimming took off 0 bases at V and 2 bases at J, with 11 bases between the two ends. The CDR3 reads CASSLAPGGNTEAFF. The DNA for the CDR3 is TGCGCCAGCAGCTTGGCACCTGGGGGCAACACTGAAGCTTTCTTT. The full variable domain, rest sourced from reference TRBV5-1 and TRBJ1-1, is KAGVTQTPRYLIKTRGQQVTLSCSPISGHRSVSWYQQTPGQGLQFLFEYFSETQRNKGNFPGRFSGRQFSNSRSEMNVSTLELGDSALYLCASSLAPGGNTEAFFGQGTRLTVV.

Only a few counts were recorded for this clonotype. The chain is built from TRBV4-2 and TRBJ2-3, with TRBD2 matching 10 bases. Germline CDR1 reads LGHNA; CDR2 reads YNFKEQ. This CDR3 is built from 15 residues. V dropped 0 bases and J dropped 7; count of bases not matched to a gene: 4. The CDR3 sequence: CASSQDSSGGNTQYF. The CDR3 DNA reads TGTGCCAGCAGCCAAGACTCTAGCGGGGGAAATACGCAGTATTTT.

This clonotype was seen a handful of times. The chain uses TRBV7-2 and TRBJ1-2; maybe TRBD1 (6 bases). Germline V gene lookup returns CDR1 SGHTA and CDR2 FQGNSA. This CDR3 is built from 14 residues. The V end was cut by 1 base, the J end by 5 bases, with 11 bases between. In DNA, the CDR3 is TGTGCCAGCAGCTTAGAGACAGGTGCTTATGGCTACACCTTC. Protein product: CASSLETGAYGYTF.

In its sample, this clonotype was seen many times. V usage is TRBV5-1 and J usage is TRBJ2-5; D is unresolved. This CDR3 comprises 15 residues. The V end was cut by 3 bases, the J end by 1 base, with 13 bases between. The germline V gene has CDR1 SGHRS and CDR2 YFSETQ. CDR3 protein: CASSSGPAGQETQYF. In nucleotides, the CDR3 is TGCGCCAGCAGCTCTGGACCGGCAGGCCAAGAGACCCAGTACTTC.

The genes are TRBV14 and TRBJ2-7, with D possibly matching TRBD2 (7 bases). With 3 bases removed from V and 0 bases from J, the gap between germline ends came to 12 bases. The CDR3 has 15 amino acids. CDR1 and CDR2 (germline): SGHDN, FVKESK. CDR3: CASSHGGLSSYEQYV. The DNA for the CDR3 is TGTGCCAGCAGCCACGGGGGGCTCAGCTCCTACGAGCAGTACGTC.

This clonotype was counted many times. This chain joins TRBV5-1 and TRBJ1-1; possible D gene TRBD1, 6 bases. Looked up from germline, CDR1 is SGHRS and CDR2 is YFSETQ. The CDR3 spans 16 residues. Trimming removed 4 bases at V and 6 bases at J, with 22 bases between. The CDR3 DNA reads TGCGCCAGCAGCCTTAAGACAGGCTCTGGGGACTCTGAAGCTTTCTTT. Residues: CASSLKTGSGDSEAFF.

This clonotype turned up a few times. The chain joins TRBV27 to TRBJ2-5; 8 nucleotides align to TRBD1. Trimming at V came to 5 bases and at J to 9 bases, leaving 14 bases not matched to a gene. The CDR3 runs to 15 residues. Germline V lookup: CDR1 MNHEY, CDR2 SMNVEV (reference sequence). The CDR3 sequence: CASSPTGTGNWAQYF. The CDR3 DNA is TGTGCCAGCAGTCCAACCGGGACAGGCAACTGGGCCCAGTACTTC.

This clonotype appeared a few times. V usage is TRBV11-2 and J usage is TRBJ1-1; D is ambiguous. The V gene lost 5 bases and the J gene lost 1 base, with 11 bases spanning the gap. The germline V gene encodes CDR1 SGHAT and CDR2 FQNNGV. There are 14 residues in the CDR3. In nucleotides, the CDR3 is TGTGCCAGCAGCACCACGGTTGGGAACACTGAAGCTTTCTTT. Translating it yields CASSTTVGNTEAFF.

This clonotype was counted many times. The CDR3 is CASSPGTSVGNEQFF. The CDR3 nucleotides read TGCGCCAGCAGCCCCGGGACTAGCGTGGGCAATGAGCAGTTCTTC. The chain has TRBV4-3 and TRBJ2-1, with TRBD2 matching over 10 bases. The germline V gene encodes CDR1 LGHNA and CDR2 YSLEER. The CDR3 length is 15 residues. The trim removed 4 bases at V and 6 bases at J, leaving 6 bases unmatched.

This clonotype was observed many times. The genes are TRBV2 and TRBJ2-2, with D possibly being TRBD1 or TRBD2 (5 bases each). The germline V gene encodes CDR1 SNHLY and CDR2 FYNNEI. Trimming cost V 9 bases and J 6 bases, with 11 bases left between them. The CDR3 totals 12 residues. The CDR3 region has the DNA TGTGCCAGTACCAGGGAGCCCGGGGAGCTGTTTTTT. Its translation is CASTREPGELFF. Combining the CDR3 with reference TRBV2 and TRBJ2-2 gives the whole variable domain EPEVTQTPSHQVTQMGQEVILRCVPISNHLYFYWYRQILGQKVEFLVSFYNNEISEKSEIFDDQFSVERPDGSNFTLKIRSTKLEDSAMYFCASTREPGELFFGEGSRLTVL.

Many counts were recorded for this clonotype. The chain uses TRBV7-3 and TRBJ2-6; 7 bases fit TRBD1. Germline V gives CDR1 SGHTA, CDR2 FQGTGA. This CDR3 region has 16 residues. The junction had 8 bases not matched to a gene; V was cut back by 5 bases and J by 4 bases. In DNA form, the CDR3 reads TGTGCCAGCAGCGAGTACAGGGGAACGGGGGCCAACGTCCTGACTTTC. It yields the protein CASSEYRGTGANVLTF. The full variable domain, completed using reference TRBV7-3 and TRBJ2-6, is GAGVSQTPSNKVTEKGKYVELRCDPISGHTALYWYRQSLGQGPEFLIYFQGTGAADDSGLPNDRFFAVRPEGSVSTLKIQRTERGDSAVYLCASSEYRGTGANVLTFGAGSRLTVL.

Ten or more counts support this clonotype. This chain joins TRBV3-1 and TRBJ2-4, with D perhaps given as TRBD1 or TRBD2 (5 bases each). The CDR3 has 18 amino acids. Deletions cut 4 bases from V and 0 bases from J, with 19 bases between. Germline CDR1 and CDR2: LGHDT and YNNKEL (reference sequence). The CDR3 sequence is CASSPRPGSPVAKNIQYF. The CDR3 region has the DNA TGTGCCAGCAGCCCTAGGCCAGGGAGCCCTGTAGCCAAAAACATTCAGTACTTC.

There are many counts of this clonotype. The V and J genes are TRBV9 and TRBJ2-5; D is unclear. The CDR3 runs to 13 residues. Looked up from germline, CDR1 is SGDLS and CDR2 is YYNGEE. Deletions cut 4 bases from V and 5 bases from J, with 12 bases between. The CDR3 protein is CASSTSPRETQYF. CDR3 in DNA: TGTGCCAGCAGCACCAGCCCCCGGGAGACCCAGTACTTC.

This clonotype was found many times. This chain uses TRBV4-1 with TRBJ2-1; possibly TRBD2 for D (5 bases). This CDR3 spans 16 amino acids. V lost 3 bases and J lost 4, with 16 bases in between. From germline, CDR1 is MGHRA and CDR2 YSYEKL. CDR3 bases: TGCGCCAGCAGCCACCTCGGACTCGAACCTTACAATGAGCAGTTCTTC. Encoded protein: CASSHLGLEPYNEQFF.

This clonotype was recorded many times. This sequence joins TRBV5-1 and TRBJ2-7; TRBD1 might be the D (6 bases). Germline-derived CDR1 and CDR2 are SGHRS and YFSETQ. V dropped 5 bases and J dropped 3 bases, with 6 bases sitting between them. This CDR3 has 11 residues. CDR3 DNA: TGCGCCAGCAGGGACAGCTACGAGCAGTACTTC. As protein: CASRDSYEQYF.

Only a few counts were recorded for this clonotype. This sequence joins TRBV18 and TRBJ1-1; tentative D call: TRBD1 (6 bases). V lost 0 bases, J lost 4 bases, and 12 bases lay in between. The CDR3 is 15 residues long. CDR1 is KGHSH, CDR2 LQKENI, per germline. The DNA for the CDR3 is TGTGCCAGCTCACCACCGGCAGGGGATGGCACTGAAGCTTTCTTT. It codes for CASSPPAGDGTEAFF.

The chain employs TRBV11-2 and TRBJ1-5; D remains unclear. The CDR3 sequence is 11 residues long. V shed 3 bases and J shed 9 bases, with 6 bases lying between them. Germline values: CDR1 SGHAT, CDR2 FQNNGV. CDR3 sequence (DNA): TGTGCCAGCAGCTTTCAGGCGCCCCAGCATTTT. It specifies CASSFQAPQHF.

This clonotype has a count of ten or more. The CDR3 nucleotides read TGCAGTGGCCTCCAAGCGAGCGGGGGGTACAATGAGCAGTTCTTC. It encodes CSGLQASGGYNEQFF. The chain has TRBV20-1 and TRBJ2-1, with TRBD2 identical over 9 bases. The CDR3 runs 15 residues. The V and J ends lost 7 bases and 4 bases, in that order; junction bases with no gene match: 11. Germline V lookup: CDR1 DFQATT, CDR2 SNEGSKA (reference sequence).

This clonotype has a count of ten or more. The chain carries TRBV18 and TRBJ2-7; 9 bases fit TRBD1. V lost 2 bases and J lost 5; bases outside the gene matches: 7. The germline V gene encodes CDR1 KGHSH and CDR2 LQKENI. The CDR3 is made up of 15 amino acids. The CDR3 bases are TGTGCCAGCTCACCAAACACAGGGGGCGCGAACGAGCAGTACGTC. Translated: CASSPNTGGANEQYV.

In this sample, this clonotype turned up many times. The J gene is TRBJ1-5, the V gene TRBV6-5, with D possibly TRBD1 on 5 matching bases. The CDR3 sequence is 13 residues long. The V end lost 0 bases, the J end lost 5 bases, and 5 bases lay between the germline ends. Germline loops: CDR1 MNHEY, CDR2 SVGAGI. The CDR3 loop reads CASSYSRDQPQHF. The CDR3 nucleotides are TGTGCCAGCAGTTACTCCAGGGATCAGCCCCAGCATTTT.

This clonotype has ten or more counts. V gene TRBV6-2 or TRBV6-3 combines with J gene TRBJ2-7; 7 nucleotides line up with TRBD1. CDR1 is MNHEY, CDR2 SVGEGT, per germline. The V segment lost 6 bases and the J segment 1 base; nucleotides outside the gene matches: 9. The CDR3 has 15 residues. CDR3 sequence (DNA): TGTGCCAGCAGCCCAACCGGGACAGTTTCCTACGAGCAGTACTTC. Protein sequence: CASSPTGTVSYEQYF.

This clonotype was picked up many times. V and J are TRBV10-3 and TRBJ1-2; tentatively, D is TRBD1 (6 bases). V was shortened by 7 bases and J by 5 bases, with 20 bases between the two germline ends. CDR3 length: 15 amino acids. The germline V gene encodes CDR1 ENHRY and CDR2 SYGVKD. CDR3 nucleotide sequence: TGTGCCATCACCCCCGACAGGAGCGGAGGGTATGGCTACACCTTC. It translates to CAITPDRSGGYGYTF.